These 28 T cell receptor beta chains came from one sample sequenced in a study of T cell responses to AZD1222 COVID-19 vaccine. The repertoire was sequenced with immunoSEQ multiplex PCR; TCRdb's copy has only in-frame clones and lacks some. The repertoire holds 150,000 to 200,000 clones, with 80% to 95% as singletons. Material: peripheral blood, obtained on day 0 of AZD1222 vaccination. Receptors originate from an adult in good health.

The chain has TRBV5-8 and TRBJ1-2; D not certain. CDR3 length: 10 residues. Trimming left V 3 bases short and J 14 bases short, with 11 bases between. Germline V gives CDR1 SGHTS, CDR2 YDEGEE. CDR3 in DNA: TGTGCCAGCAGCTACGGTTGGCAGACCTTC. This gives the protein CASSYGWQTF.

V usage is TRBV4-3 and J usage is TRBJ2-7, with 12 positions matching TRBD1. With 3 bases clipped from V and 9 bases from J, the junction kept 6 bases outside the gene matches. CDR3 length: 14 residues. CDR1 and CDR2 from the germline V gene are LGHNA and YSLEER. CDR3: CASSHRGQGAMQYF. The CDR3 DNA follows: TGCGCCAGCAGCCATCGGGGACAGGGGGCAATGCAGTACTTC.

V and J are TRBV30 and TRBJ2-1; D remains unclear. This CDR3 has 11 residues. Trimming pared 2 bases from V and 10 bases from J, leaving 9 bases between. Germline CDR1 is GTSNPN and CDR2 is SVGIG (reference sequence). The CDR3 loop reads CAWSQLREQFF. The CDR3 nucleotides are TGTGCCTGGAGTCAGCTCCGGGAGCAGTTCTTC.

V and J are TRBV3-1 (or the pseudogene TRBV3-2) and TRBJ2-3; D may be TRBD2 (5 bases). V gave up 1 base and J gave up 1 base, with 6 bases separating them. The CDR3 runs to 14 residues. The germline V gene has CDR1 LGHDT and CDR2 YNNKEL (reference sequence). The CDR3 loop reads CASSQVGGTDTQYF. The CDR3 DNA sequence: TGTGCCAGCAGCCAAGTCGGGGGCACAGATACGCAGTATTTT.

The J gene is TRBJ1-2, the V gene TRBV5-4; D uncertain. The CDR3 runs 14 residues. Germline loops: CDR1 SGHNT, CDR2 YYREEE (reference sequence). V was pared by 6 bases and J by 2 bases, with 14 bases between. CDR3 DNA: TGTGCCAGCACGAAATACTACAGCAACTATGGCTACACCTTC. It codes for CASTKYYSNYGYTF.

V usage is TRBV15 and J usage is TRBJ2-7, with TRBD2 matching 13 bases. CDR1 LNHNV and CDR2 YYDKDF come from the germline V gene (reference sequence). CDR3 length equals 16 residues. With 2 bases clipped from V and 2 bases from J, the junction kept 3 bases outside the gene matches. CDR3 residues: CATSRPGLAGTYEQYF. The CDR3 nucleotides are TGTGCCACCAGCAGACCGGGACTAGCGGGAACCTACGAGCAGTACTTC.

J is TRBJ1-5 and V is TRBV12-3 or TRBV12-4; no clear D gene. Trimming removed 0 bases from V and 6 bases from J, with 6 bases in between. The CDR3 has 13 amino acids. CDR3 in DNA: TGTGCCAGCAGTTTAGCGCGTGGTCAGCCCCAGCATTTT. It encodes CASSLARGQPQHF.

V gene TRBV6-4 combines with J gene TRBJ2-7, with 8 bases matching TRBD2. The CDR3 sequence is 13 residues long. CDR1 and CDR2 (germline): MRHNA, SNTAGT. The V and J ends lost 5 bases and 5 bases, in that order; junction bases with no gene match: 5. The CDR3 here is CASSPREGDEQYF. In nucleotides, the CDR3 is TGTGCCAGCAGTCCTCGGGAGGGAGACGAGCAGTACTTC.

This clone is a singleton in its sample. The chain is built from TRBV7-2 and TRBJ2-3; D not certain. Germline V CDR1 and CDR2: SGHTA, FQGNSA. V dropped 5 bases and J dropped 5 bases, with 11 bases sitting between them. The CDR3 sequence is 13 residues long. This CDR3 is CASSALTVDTQYF. CDR3 nucleotide sequence: TGTGCCAGCAGCGCCCTAACGGTAGATACGCAGTATTTT.

V usage is TRBV19 and J usage is TRBJ2-1; D is perhaps TRBD1 (6 bases). The CDR3 is made up of 15 amino acids. V was pared by 4 bases and J by 0 bases, with 10 bases between. Germline-derived CDR1 and CDR2 are LNHDA and SQIVND (reference sequence). This chain's CDR3 is CASSSYRDSYNEQFF. The CDR3 DNA reads TGTGCCAGTAGTAGCTACAGGGACTCCTACAATGAGCAGTTCTTC. The full variable domain, its missing parts supplied by reference TRBV19 and TRBJ2-1, is DGGITQSPKYLFRKEGQNVTLSCEQNLNHDAMYWYRQDPGQGLRLIYYSQIVNDFQKGDIAEGYSVSREKKESFPLTVTSAQKNPTAFYLCASSSYRDSYNEQFFGPGTRLTVL.

The gene calls are TRBV5-1 and TRBJ1-2, with D unclear. Germline CDR1 reads SGHRS; CDR2 reads YFSETQ. Between the trimmed V and J ends, which lost 0 bases and 3 bases, there was a span of 9 bases. This CDR3 is built from 14 residues. The CDR3 bases are TGCGCCAGCAGCTTGGACGTCTCCGACTATGGCTACACCTTC. Residues: CASSLDVSDYGYTF.

This clone was seen more than once but under ten times. V gene TRBV5-4 combines with J gene TRBJ2-5; 10 bases fit TRBD1. The V gene's germline CDR1 is SGHNT and CDR2 YYREEE (reference sequence). The CDR3 spans 15 residues. J lost 4 bases, V lost 3 bases, and 6 bases had no gene match. CDR3 residues: CASSWDRGEGETQYF. CDR3 bases: TGTGCCAGCAGCTGGGACAGGGGCGAGGGAGAGACCCAGTACTTC.

The V and J genes are TRBV10-3 and TRBJ1-5, with 9 bases matching TRBD1. The length of the CDR3 is 12 residues. Germline lookup yields CDR1 ENHRY and CDR2 SYGVKD. V shed 8 bases, J shed 6 bases, and the junction held 2 bases outside the gene matches. This CDR3 is CAIGQGSQPQHF. The CDR3, as DNA: TGTGCCATCGGACAGGGGAGTCAGCCCCAGCATTTT.

V is TRBV10-3 and J is TRBJ2-5; the D gene could be TRBD1 or TRBD2 (5 bases each). This CDR3 is 15 amino acids long. Germline assignment: CDR1 ENHRY and CDR2 SYGVKD. Trimming took off 0 bases at V and 3 bases at J, with 11 bases between the two ends. CDR3 coding DNA: TGTGCCATCAGTGAGTCGGCAGGGAGAAAAGAGACCCAGTACTTC. Amino acids: CAISESAGRKETQYF.

This chain links TRBV19 with TRBJ1-5; 8 bases agree with TRBD1. The trim removed 2 bases at V and 3 bases at J, leaving 12 bases unmatched. Germline CDR1 and CDR2: LNHDA and SQIVND (reference sequence). CDR3 length: 18 amino acids. The CDR3 protein is CASSIRFRGQANNQPQHF. Here the CDR3 DNA reads TGTGCCAGTAGTATAAGGTTTAGGGGACAGGCCAACAATCAGCCCCAGCATTTT.

This clone was recorded only once. The chain is built from TRBV6-2 or TRBV6-3 and TRBJ2-7; 9 nucleotides align to TRBD2. Germline CDR1 and CDR2: MNHEY and SVGEGT. The CDR3 totals 17 residues. V trimming: 4 bases; J trimming: 0 bases; junction bases outside the gene matches: 10. CDR3 nucleotide sequence: TGTGCCAGCAGTTTAACCCTCCTAGCGGGAACCTCCTACGAGCAGTACTTC. The encoded protein is CASSLTLLAGTSYEQYF.

The chain employs TRBV12-5 and TRBJ1-3; D is possibly TRBD1 (5 bases). Germline V gene sequence: CDR1 LGHNT, CDR2 FRNRAP. This CDR3 has 13 amino acids. V lost 7 bases and J lost 1, with 8 bases in between. CDR3 sequence (DNA): TGTGCTAGTGCGACAGTATCTGGAAACACCATATATTTT. Protein sequence: CASATVSGNTIYF.

The chain carries TRBV10-3 and TRBJ2-2; a possible D gene is TRBD1 (5 bases). V dropped 0 bases and J dropped 5 bases, with 13 bases sitting between them. CDR3 length: 16 amino acids. The germline V gene encodes CDR1 ENHRY and CDR2 SYGVKD. The CDR3 loop reads CAISESFTRGTGELFF. Here the CDR3 DNA reads TGTGCCATCAGTGAGTCTTTCACAAGGGGAACCGGGGAGCTGTTTTTT.

This rearrangement joins TRBV13 to TRBJ1-5, with 8 bases matching TRBD1. Germline V CDR1 and CDR2: PRHDT, FYEKMQ (reference sequence). CDR3 length: 16 residues. J gave up 5 bases and V 3 bases, and 9 bases lay outside the gene matches. The CDR3 loop is CASSFARTGNDQPQHF. CDR3 bases: TGTGCCAGCAGCTTTGCCAGGACAGGGAACGATCAGCCCCAGCATTTT. Full variable domain (remainder filled in from reference TRBV13 and TRBJ1-5): AAGVIQSPRHLIKEKRETATLKCYPIPRHDTVYWYQQGPGQDPQFLISFYEKMQSDKGSIPDRFSAQQFSDYHSELNMSSLELGDSALYFCASSFARTGNDQPQHFGDGTRLSIL.

This clone was observed a few times. The J gene is TRBJ1-3, the V gene TRBV5-1, with 7 bases that match TRBD1. In germline, CDR1 is SGHRS, CDR2 YFSETQ. This CDR3 is 14 amino acids long. V lost 5 bases and J lost 4; bases outside the gene matches: 6. In DNA form, the CDR3 reads TGCGCCAGCAGACCGACAGGGCTCGGAAACACCATATATTTT. This codes for CASRPTGLGNTIYF.

V gene TRBV6-4 combines with J gene TRBJ2-1, with TRBD2 identical over 10 bases. The trim removed 0 bases at V and 6 bases at J, leaving 5 bases unmatched. This CDR3 contains 16 residues. Germline-derived CDR1 and CDR2 are MRHNA and SNTAGT. The CDR3 nucleotides read TGTGCCAGCAGTGACTCGGCTAGCGGGAGTGGCAATGAGCAGTTCTTC. It translates to CASSDSASGSGNEQFF.

The chain uses TRBV20-1 and TRBJ2-7; D is possibly TRBD2 (5 bases). The germline V gene has CDR1 DFQATT and CDR2 SNEGSKA (reference sequence). CDR3 length equals 12 residues. V was clipped by 3 bases and J by 5 bases, with 11 bases between them. The CDR3 nucleotides are TGCAGTGCTAGTCAGAGGGTTGACGAGCAGTACTTC. Translating gives CSASQRVDEQYF.

This clone was observed once. This sequence joins TRBV7-3 and TRBJ2-6; D might be TRBD1 (6 bases). The CDR3 has 15 amino acids. Trimming stripped 5 bases from V and 0 bases from J, with 8 bases between. Germline values: CDR1 SGHTA, CDR2 FQGTGA. The CDR3 DNA sequence: TGTGCCAGCAGCCCGACAGGCTCTGGGGCCAACGTCCTGACTTTC. It is translated as CASSPTGSGANVLTF. Looking up the rest from reference TRBV7-3 and TRBJ2-6 gives the full variable domain: GAGVSQTPSNKVTEKGKYVELRCDPISGHTALYWYRQSLGQGPEFLIYFQGTGAADDSGLPNDRFFAVRPEGSVSTLKIQRTERGDSAVYLCASSPTGSGANVLTFGAGSRLTVL.

The V gene is TRBV15, the J gene TRBJ2-7; D unclear. Per the germline V gene, CDR1 is LNHNV and CDR2 is YYDKDF (reference sequence). The CDR3 is 14 amino acids. Trimming cost V 4 bases and J 3 bases, with 13 bases left between them. CDR3 loop: CATSKTSLGYEQYF. The CDR3 DNA reads as TGTGCCACCAGCAAAACAAGTTTGGGCTACGAGCAGTACTTC. Full variable domain (remainder filled in from reference TRBV15 and TRBJ2-7): DAMVIQNPRYQVTQFGKPVTLSCSQTLNHNVMYWYQQKSSQAPKLLFHYYDKDFNNEADTPDNFQSRRPNTSFCFLDIRSPGLGDTAMYLCATSKTSLGYEQYFGPGTRLTVT.

The rearrangement links TRBV10-3 to TRBJ1-1, with a possible D match to TRBD1 (6 bases). With 5 bases removed from V and 5 bases from J, the gap between germline ends came to 12 bases. CDR1 ENHRY and CDR2 SYGVKD come from the germline V gene. The CDR3 contains 13 residues. The CDR3 sequence: CAISITGMTEAFF. The DNA of the CDR3 is TGTGCCATCAGTATTACAGGGATGACTGAAGCTTTCTTT.

The V and J genes are TRBV25-1 and TRBJ2-5; 14 nucleotides align to TRBD2. The junction had 12 bases not matched to a gene; V was cut back by 4 bases and J by 5 bases. The CDR3 has 18 amino acids. Germline V gives CDR1 MGHDK, CDR2 SYGVNS. The CDR3 loop is CASSARTSGRRPAETQYF. The CDR3, as DNA: TGTGCCAGCAGTGCCCGGACTAGCGGGAGGCGGCCGGCGGAGACCCAGTACTTC.

This chain connects TRBV12-3 or TRBV12-4 to TRBJ2-7; unclear D gene. The CDR3 spans 11 residues. Deletions cut 5 bases from V and 4 bases from J, with 6 bases between. The CDR3 DNA follows: TGTGCCAGCAGTCCCGAATACGAGCAGTACTTC. The encoded protein is CASSPEYEQYF.

V gene TRBV7-2 combines with J gene TRBJ1-5, with unresolved D. CDR1 is SGHTA, CDR2 FQGNSA, per germline. V was cut by 2 bases and J by 6 bases, with 8 bases left in between. CDR3 length: 13 amino acids. CDR3 nucleotide sequence: TGTGCCAGCAGCTTAAATATTGGTCAGCCCCAGCATTTT. It yields the protein CASSLNIGQPQHF.